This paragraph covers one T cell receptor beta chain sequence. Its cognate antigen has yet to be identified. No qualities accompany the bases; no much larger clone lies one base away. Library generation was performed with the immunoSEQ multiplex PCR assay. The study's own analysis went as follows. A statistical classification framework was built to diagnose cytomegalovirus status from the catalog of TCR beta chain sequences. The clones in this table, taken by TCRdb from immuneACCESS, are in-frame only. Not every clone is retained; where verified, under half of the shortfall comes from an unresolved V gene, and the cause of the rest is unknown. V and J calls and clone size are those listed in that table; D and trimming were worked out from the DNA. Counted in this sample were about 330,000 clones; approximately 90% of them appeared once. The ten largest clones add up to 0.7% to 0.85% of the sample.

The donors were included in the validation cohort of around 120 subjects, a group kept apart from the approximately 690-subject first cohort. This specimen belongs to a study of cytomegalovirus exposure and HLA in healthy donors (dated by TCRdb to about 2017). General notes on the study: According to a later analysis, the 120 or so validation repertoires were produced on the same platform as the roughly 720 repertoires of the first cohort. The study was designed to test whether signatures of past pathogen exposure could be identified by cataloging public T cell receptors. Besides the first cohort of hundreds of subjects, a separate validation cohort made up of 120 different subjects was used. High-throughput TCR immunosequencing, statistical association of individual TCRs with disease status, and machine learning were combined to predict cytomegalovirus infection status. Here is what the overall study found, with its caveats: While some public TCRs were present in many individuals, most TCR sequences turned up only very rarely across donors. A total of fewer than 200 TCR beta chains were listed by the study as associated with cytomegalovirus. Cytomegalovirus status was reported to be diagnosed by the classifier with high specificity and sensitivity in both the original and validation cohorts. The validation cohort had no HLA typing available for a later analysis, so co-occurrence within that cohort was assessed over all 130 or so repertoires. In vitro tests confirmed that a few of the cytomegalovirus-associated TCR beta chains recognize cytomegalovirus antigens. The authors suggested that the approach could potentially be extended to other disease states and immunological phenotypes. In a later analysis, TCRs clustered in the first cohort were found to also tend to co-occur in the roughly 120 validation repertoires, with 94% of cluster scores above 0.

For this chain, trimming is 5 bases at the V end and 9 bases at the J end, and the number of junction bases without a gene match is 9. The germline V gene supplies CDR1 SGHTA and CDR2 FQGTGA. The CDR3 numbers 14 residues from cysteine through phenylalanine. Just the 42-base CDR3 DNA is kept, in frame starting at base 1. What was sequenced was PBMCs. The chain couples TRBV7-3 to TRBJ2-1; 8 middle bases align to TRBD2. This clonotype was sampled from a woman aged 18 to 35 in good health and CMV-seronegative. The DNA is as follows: TGTGCCAGCAGCGCCTACCAGGCGGGGGGTGAGCAGTTCTTC. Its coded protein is CASSAYQAGGEQFF.